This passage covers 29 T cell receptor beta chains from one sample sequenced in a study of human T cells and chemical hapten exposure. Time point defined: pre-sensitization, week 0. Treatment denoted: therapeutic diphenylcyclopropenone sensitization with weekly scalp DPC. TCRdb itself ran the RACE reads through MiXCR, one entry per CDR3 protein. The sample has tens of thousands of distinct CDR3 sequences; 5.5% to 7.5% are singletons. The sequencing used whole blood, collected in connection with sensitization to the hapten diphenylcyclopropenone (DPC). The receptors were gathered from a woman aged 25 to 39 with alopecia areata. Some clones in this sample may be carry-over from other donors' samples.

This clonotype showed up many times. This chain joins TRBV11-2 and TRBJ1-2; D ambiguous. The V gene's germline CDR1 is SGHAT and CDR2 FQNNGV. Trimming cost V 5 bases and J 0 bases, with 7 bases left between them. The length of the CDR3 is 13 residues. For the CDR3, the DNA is TGTGCCAGCAGCAACGGAGCTAACTATGGCTACACCTTC. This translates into CASSNGANYGYTF.

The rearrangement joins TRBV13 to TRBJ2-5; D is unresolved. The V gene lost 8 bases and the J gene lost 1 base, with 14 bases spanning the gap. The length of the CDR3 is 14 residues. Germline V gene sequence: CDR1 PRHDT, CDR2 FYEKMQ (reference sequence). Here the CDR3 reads CASGQRDVQETQYF. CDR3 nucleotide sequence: TGTGCCAGCGGCCAACGAGACGTCCAAGAGACCCAGTACTTC.

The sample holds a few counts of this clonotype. The CDR3 here is CSALGQGADQPQHF. CDR3 nucleotide sequence: TGCAGTGCTTTAGGACAGGGAGCCGATCAGCCCCAGCATTTT. This rearrangement joins TRBV20-1 to TRBJ1-5, with 8 bases that match TRBD1. J gave up 5 bases and V 5 bases, and 8 bases lay outside the gene matches. The CDR3 consists of 14 residues. Germline lookup yields CDR1 DFQATT and CDR2 SNEGSKA (reference sequence).

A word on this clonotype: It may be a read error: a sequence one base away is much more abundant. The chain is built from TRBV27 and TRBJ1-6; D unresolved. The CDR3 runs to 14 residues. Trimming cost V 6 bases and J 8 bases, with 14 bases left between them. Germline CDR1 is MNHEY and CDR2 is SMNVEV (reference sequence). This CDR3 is CASSPQEGYSPLHF. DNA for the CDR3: TGTGCCAGCAGCCCCCAGGAGGGATATTCACCCCTCCACTTT.

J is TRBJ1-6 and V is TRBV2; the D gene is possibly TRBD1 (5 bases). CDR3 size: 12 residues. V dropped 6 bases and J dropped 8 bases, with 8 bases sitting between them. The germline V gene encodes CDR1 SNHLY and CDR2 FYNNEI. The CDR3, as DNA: TGTGCCAGCAGGGGGGAGTATTCACCCCTCCACTTT. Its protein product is CASRGEYSPLHF. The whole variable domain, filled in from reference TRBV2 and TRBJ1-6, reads EPEVTQTPSHQVTQMGQEVILRCVPISNHLYFYWYRQILGQKVEFLVSFYNNEISEKSEIFDDQFSVERPDGSNFTLKIRSTKLEDSAMYFCASRGEYSPLHFGNGTRLTVT.

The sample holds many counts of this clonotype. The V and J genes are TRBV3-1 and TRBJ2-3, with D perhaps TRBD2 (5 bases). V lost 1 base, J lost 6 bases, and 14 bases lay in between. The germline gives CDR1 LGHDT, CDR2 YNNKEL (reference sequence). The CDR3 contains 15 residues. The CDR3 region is CASSQVPAGYDTQYF. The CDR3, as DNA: TGTGCCAGCAGCCAAGTACCGGCGGGTTACGATACGCAGTATTTT.

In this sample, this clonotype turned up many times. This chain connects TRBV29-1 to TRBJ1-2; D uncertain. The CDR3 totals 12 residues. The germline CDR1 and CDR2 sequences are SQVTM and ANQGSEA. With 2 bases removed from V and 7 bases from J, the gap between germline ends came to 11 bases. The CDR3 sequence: CSVEYPIGGYTF. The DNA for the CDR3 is TGCAGCGTTGAATACCCTATCGGTGGCTACACCTTC. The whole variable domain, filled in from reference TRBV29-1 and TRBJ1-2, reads SAVISQKPSRDICQRGTSLTIQCQVDSQVTMMFWYRQQPGQSLTLIATANQGSEATYESGFVIDKFPISRPNLTFSTLTVSNMSPEDSSIYLCSVEYPIGGYTFGSGTRLTVV.

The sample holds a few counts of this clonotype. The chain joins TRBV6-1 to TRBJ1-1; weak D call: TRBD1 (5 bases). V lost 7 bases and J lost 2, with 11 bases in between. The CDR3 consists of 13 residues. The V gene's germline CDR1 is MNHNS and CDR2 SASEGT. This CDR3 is CASIMGGNTEAFF. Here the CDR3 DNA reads TGTGCCAGCATCATGGGGGGAAACACTGAAGCTTTCTTT.

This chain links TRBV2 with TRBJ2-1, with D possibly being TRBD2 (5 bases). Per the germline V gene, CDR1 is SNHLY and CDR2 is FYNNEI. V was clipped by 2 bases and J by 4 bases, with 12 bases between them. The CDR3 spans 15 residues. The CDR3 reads CASSELGEKYNEQFF. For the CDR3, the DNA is TGTGCCAGCAGTGAATTGGGAGAAAAATACAATGAGCAGTTCTTC. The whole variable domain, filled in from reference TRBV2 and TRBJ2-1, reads EPEVTQTPSHQVTQMGQEVILRCVPISNHLYFYWYRQILGQKVEFLVSFYNNEISEKSEIFDDQFSVERPDGSNFTLKIRSTKLEDSAMYFCASSELGEKYNEQFFGPGTRLTVL.

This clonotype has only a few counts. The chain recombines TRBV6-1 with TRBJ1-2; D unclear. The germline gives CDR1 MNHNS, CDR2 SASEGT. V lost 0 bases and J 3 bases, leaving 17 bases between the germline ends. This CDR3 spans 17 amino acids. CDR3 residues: CASSEAALSDRDYGYTF. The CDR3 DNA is TGTGCCAGCAGTGAAGCGGCTCTGTCAGACCGCGACTATGGCTACACCTTC.

The CDR3 here is CASSPAGGGTDTQYF. The CDR3 DNA reads as TGTGCCAGCAGCCCAGCTGGGGGGGGCACAGATACGCAGTATTTT. The gene calls are TRBV9 and TRBJ2-3, with TRBD2 identical over 7 bases. The CDR3 totals 15 residues. CDR1 is SGDLS and CDR2 is YYNGEE in the germline V gene. Losses at the gene ends were 4 bases for V and 1 base for J; bases not matched to a gene: 6.

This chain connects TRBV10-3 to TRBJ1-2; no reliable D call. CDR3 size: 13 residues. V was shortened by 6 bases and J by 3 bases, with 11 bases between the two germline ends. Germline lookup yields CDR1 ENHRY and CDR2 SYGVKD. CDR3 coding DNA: TGTGCCATCAGAATGGACCCTGACTATGGCTACACCTTC. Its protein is CAIRMDPDYGYTF.

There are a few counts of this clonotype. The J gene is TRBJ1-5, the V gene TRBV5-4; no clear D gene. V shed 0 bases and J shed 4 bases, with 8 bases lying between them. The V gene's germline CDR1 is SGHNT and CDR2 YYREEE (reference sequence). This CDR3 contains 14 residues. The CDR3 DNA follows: TGTGCCAGCAGCTTGGATCCAGGAAATCAGCCCCAGCATTTT. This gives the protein CASSLDPGNQPQHF.

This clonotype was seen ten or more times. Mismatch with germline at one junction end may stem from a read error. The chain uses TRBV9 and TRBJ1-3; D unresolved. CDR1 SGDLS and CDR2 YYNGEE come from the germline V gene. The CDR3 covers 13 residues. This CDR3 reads CASSQTPGGTGFF. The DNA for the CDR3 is TGTGCCAGCAGCCAAACCCCCGGAGGTACGGGCTTCTTT.

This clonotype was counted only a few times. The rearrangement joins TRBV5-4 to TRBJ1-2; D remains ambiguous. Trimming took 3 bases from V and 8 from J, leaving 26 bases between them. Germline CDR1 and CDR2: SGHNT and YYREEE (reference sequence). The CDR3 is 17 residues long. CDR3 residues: CASSYNEFLAWSGGYTF. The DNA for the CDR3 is TGTGCCAGCAGCTATAACGAATTTTTGGCGTGGAGTGGGGGCTACACCTTC.

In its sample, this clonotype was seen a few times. DNA for the CDR3: TGTGCCAGCAGTTTGCCCCTCTCCAGACAGGGCGGGAAAGAGACCCAGTACTTC. This sequence encodes CASSLPLSRQGGKETQYF. This chain links TRBV12-3 or TRBV12-4 with TRBJ2-5, with D perhaps TRBD1 (7 bases). This CDR3 comprises 18 residues. V was trimmed by 3 bases and J by 3 bases, leaving 23 bases between them.

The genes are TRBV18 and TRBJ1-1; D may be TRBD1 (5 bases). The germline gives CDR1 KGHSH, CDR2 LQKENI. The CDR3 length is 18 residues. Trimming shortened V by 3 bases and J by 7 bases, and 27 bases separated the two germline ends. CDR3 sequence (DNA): TGTGCCAGCTCACCTGTGCCAGGGTCGAGGGCCAGCTTTGATGAAGCTTTCTTT. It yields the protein CASSPVPGSRASFDEAFF.

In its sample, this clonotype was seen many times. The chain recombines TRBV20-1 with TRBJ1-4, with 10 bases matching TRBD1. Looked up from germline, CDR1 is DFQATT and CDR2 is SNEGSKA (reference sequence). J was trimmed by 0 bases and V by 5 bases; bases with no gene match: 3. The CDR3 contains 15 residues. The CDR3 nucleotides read TGCAGTGCTGGTGGACAGGGGGCAACTAATGAAAAACTGTTTTTT. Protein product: CSAGGQGATNEKLFF.

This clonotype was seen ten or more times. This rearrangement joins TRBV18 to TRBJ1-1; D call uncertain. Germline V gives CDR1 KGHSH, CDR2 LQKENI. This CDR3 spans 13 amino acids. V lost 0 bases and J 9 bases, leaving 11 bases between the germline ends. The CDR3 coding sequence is TGTGCCAGCTCACCACCGGGTCAGAGGAAAGCTTTCTTT. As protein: CASSPPGQRKAFF. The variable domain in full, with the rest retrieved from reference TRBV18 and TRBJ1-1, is NAGVMQNPRHLVRRRGQEARLRCSPMKGHSHVYWYRQLPEEGLKFMVYLQKENIIDESGMPKERFSAEFPKEGPSILRIQQVVRGDSAAYFCASSPPGQRKAFFGQGTRLTVV.

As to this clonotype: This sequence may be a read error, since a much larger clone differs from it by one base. CDR3 DNA sequence: TGTGGCAGCAGCTCGCCGTATGCCCACATTAAGAGCAATCAGCCCCAGCATTTT. Its translation is CGSSSPYAHIKSNQPQHF. This chain joins TRBV6-5 and TRBJ1-5; D remains unclear. This CDR3 has 18 amino acids. Germline V gene data show CDR1 as MNHEY and CDR2 as SVGAGI.

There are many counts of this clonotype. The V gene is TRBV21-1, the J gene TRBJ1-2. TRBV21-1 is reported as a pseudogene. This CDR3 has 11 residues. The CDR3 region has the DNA TGTGCCAGCAGCGCCAACTATGGCTACACCTTC. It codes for CASSANYGYTF.

In DNA form, the CDR3 reads TGCAGTGCTAGCTGGGACAACAATCAGCCCCAGCATTTT. This gives the protein CSASWDNNQPQHF. The chain has TRBV20-1 and TRBJ1-5; D is possibly TRBD1 (6 bases). CDR3 length: 13 amino acids. The V gene lost 3 bases and the J gene lost 3 bases, with 9 bases spanning the gap. From germline, CDR1 is DFQATT and CDR2 SNEGSKA (reference sequence).

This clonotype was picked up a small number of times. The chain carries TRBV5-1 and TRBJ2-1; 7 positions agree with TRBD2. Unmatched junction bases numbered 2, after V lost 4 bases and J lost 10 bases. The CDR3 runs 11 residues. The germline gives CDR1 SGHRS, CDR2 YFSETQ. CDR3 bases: TGCGCCAGCAGCGGGGGGGTCGAGCAGTTCTTC. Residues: CASSGGVEQFF.

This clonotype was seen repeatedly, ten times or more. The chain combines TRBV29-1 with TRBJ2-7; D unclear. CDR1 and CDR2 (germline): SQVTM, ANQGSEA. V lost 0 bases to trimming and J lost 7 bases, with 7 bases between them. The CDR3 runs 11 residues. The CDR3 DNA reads TGCAGCGTTGAAGATCTCAGGGAGCAGTACTTC. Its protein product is CSVEDLREQYF.

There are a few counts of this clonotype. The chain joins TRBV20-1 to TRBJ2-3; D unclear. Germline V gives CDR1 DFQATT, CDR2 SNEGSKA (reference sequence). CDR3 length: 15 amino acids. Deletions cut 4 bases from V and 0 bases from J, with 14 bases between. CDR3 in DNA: TGCAGTGCTAACCCCCCTAGATTGAGCACAGATACGCAGTATTTT. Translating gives CSANPPRLSTDTQYF.

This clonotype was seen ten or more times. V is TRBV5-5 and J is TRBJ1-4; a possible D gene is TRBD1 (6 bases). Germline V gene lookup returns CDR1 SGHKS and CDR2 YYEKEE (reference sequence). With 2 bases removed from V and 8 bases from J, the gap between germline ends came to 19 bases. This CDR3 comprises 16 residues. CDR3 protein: CASSLSVGRGLEKLFF. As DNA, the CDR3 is TGTGCCAGCAGCTTATCGGTTGGCAGGGGTTTAGAAAAACTGTTTTTT. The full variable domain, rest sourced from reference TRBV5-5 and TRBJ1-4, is DAGVTQSPTHLIKTRGQQVTLRCSPISGHKSVSWYQQVLGQGPQFIFQYYEKEERGRGNFPDRFSARQFPNYSSELNVNALLLGDSALYLCASSLSVGRGLEKLFFGSGTQLSVL.

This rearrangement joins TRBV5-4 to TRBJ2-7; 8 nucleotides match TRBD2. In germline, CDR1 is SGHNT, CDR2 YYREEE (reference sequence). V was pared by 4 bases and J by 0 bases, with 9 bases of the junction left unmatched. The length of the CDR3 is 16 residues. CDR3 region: CASSPTAGAVSYEQYF. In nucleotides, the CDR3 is TGTGCCAGCAGCCCGACAGCGGGGGCCGTCTCCTACGAGCAGTACTTC.

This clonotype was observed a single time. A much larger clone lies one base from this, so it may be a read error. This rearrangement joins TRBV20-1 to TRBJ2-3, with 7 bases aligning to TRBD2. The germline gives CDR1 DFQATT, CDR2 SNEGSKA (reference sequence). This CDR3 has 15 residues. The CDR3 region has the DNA TGCAGTGCTAGGCGGCGGGGGAGTAGCATAGATACGCAGTATTTT. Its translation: CSARRRGSSIDTQYF.

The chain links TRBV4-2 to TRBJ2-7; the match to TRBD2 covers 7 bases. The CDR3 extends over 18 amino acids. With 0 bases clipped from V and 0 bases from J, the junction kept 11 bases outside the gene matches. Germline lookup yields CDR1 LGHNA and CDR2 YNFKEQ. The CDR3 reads CASSQEPSGVVSSYEQYF. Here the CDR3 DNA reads TGTGCCAGCAGCCAAGAACCCAGCGGGGTCGTGAGCTCCTACGAGCAGTACTTC.